These 5 T cell receptor beta chains were sequenced from one sample in a study of blood T cell repertoires in COVID-19. Profiling relied on immunoSEQ multiplex PCR, and the TCRdb table lists in-frame clones only, not all of them. The sample gives about 350,000 clones, over 75% of which show up once; under 1.3% is in the top ten. Sequenced material: PBMCs or T cells enriched from blood (not recorded which). All receptors come from a woman aged 30 to 39 who had recovered from COVID-19.

The chain joins TRBV15 to TRBJ1-1, with D maybe TRBD1 (6 bases). V lost 2 bases to trimming and J lost 0 bases, with 10 bases between them. Germline-derived CDR1 and CDR2 are LNHNV and YYDKDF (reference sequence). This CDR3 is 15 amino acids long. The CDR3 coding sequence is TGTGCCACCAGCAGACCAGGGACATTGAACACTGAAGCTTTCTTT. It translates to CATSRPGTLNTEAFF.

V gene TRBV27 combines with J gene TRBJ2-2; 10 bases align to TRBD1. The CDR3 totals 16 residues. J gave up 4 bases and V 3 bases, and 5 bases lay outside the gene matches. The V gene's germline CDR1 is MNHEY and CDR2 SMNVEV (reference sequence). DNA for the CDR3: TGTGCCAGCAGTTTTAGACAGGGGGCGATCACCGGGGAGCTGTTTTTT. Its protein is CASSFRQGAITGELFF.

This chain joins TRBV7-2 and TRBJ2-2, with TRBD1 matching 7 bases. CDR3 length: 17 residues. Germline V gives CDR1 SGHTA, CDR2 FQGNSA. Trimming removed 1 base from V and 3 bases from J; junction bases left unmatched: 8. The DNA of the CDR3 is TGTGCCAGCAGCTTAGGGCCACTGGGACAGTACACCGGGGAGCTGTTTTTT. This codes for CASSLGPLGQYTGELFF.

This rearrangement joins TRBV19 to TRBJ2-5; D unresolved. Deletions cut 3 bases from V and 5 bases from J, with 10 bases between. The CDR3 is 13 residues long. Germline-derived CDR1 and CDR2 are LNHDA and SQIVND (reference sequence). The DNA of the CDR3 is TGTGCCAGTAGTATCAACTTGGTTGAGACCCAGTACTTC. Translating gives CASSINLVETQYF.

This sequence joins TRBV3-1 (or the pseudogene TRBV3-2) and TRBJ2-7; the match to TRBD2 covers 11 bases. Germline CDR1 and CDR2: LGHDT and YNNKEL (reference sequence). There are 16 residues in the CDR3. V was pared by 3 bases and J by 2 bases, with 6 bases of the junction left unmatched. The CDR3 region has the DNA TGTGCCAGCAGCCATGAAAGACTAGCGGGGACCTACGAGCAGTACTTC. This encodes CASSHERLAGTYEQYF.